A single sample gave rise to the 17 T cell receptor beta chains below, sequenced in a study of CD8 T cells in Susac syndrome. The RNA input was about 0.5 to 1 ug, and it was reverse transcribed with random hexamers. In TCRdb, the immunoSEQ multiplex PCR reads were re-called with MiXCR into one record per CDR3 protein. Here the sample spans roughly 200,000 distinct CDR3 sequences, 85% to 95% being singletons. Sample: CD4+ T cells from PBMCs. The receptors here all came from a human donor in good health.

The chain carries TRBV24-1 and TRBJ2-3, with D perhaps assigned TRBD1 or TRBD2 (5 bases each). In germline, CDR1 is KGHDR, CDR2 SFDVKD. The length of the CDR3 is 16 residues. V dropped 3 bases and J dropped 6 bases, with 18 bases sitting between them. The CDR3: CATSDDRAGAHDTQYF. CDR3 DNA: TGTGCCACCAGTGATGATCGAGCCGGGGCACACGATACGCAGTATTTT.

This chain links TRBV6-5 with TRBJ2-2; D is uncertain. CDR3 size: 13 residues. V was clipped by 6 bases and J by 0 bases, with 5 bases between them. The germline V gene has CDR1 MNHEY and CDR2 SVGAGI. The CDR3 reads CASRSTNTGELFF. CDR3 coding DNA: TGTGCCAGCAGGTCGACGAACACCGGGGAGCTGTTTTTT.

The CDR3 region is CASSPVGGREQYV. CDR3 in DNA: TGTGCCAGCTCACCAGTAGGGGGTCGGGAGCAGTACGTC. V and J are TRBV18 and TRBJ2-7, with a possible D match to TRBD1 (6 bases). Germline CDR1 KGHSH, CDR2 LQKENI. This CDR3 has 13 residues. Trimming stripped 2 bases from V and 7 bases from J, with 12 bases between.

The CDR3 loop is CATSDSGLAGAGGPGELFF. CDR3 bases: TGTGCCACCAGTGATTCGGGACTAGCGGGGGCCGGGGGTCCCGGGGAGCTGTTTTTT. The V gene is TRBV24-1, the J gene TRBJ2-2, with 14 bases lining up with TRBD2. Trimming took 2 bases from V and 6 from J; bases not matched to a gene: 10. The germline V gene has CDR1 KGHDR and CDR2 SFDVKD. There are 19 residues in the CDR3.

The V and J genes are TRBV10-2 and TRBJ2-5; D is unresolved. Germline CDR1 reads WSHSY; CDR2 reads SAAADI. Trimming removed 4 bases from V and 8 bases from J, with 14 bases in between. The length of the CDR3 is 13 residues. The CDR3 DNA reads TGCGCCAGCAGTGGTCCGGGCCTAGTAACCCAGTACTTC. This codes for CASSGPGLVTQYF.

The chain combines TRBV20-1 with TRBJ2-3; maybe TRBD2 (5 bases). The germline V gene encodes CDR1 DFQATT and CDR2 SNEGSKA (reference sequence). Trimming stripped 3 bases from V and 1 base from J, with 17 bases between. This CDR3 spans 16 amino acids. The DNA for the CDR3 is TGCAGTGCTAGCGCATCTAGCTCCTCCGGCACAGATACGCAGTATTTT. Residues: CSASASSSSGTDTQYF.

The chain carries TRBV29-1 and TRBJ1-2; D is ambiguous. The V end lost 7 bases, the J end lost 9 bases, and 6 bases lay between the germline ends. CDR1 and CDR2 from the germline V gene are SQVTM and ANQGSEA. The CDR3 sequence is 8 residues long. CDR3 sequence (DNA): TGCAGCGATAACAGCTACACCTTC. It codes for CSDNSYTF. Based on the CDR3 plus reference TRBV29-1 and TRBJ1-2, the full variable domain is SAVISQKPSRDICQRGTSLTIQCQVDSQVTMMFWYRQQPGQSLTLIATANQGSEATYESGFVIDKFPISRPNLTFSTLTVSNMSPEDSSIYLCSDNSYTFGSGTRLTVV.

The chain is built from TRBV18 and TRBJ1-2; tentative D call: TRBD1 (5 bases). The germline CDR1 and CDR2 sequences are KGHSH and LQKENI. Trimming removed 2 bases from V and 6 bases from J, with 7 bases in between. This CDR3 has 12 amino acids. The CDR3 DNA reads TGTGCCAGCTCACCATCGGACAATGGCTACACCTTC. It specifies CASSPSDNGYTF.

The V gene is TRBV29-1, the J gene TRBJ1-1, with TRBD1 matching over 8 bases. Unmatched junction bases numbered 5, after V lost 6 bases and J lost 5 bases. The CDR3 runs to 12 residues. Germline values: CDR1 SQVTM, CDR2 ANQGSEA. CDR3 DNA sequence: TGCAGCGTCGAGACAGGGGTTACTGAAGCTTTCTTT. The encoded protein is CSVETGVTEAFF.

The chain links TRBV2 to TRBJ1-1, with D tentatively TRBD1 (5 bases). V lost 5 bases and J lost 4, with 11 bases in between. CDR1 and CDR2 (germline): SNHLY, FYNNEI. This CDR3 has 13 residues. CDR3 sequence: CASSYRDPTEAFF. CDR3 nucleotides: TGTGCCAGCAGTTACCGGGACCCCACTGAAGCTTTCTTT.

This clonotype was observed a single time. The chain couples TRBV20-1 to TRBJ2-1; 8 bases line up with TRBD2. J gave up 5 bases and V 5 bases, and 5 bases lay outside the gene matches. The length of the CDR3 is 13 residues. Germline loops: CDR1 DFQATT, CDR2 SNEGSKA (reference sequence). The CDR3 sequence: CSAPPGGHNEQFF. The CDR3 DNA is TGCAGTGCTCCCCCGGGAGGGCACAATGAGCAGTTCTTC.

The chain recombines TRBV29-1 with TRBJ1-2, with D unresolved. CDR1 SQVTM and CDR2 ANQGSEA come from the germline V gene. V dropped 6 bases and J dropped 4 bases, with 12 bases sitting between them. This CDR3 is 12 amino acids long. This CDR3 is CSVSHSSYGYTF. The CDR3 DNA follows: TGCAGCGTGTCTCATTCTTCCTATGGCTACACCTTC.

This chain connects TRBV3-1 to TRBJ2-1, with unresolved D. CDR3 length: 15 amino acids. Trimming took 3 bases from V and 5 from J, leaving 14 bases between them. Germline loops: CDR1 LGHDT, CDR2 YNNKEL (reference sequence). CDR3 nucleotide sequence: TGTGCCAGCAGCCAGAGCGTCGCAGGAGACAATGAGCAGTTCTTC. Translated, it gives CASSQSVAGDNEQFF.

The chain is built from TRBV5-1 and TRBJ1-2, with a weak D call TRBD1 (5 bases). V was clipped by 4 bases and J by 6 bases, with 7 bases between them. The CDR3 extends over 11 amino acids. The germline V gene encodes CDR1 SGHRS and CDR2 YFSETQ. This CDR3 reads CASSPRDGYTF. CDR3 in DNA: TGCGCCAGCAGCCCCAGGGATGGCTACACCTTC.

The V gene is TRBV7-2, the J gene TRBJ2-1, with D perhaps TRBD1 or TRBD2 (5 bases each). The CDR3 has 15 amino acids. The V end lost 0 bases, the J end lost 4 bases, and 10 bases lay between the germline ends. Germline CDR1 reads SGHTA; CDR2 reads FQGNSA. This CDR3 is CASSLAPGPYNEQFF. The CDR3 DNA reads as TGTGCCAGCAGCTTAGCCCCGGGACCTTACAATGAGCAGTTCTTC.

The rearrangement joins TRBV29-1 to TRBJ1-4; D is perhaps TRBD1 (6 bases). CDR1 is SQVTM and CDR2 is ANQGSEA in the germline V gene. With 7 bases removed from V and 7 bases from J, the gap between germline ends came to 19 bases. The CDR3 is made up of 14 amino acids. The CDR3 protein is CSATPPGASEKLFF. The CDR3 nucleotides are TGCAGCGCCACCCCGCCAGGGGCTAGTGAAAAACTGTTTTTT.

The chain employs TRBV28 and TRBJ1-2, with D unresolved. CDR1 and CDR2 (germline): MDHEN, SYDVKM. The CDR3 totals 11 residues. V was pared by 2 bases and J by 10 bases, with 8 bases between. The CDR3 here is CASSLQESYTF. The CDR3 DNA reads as TGTGCCAGCAGTTTACAGGAATCCTACACCTTC.